The sequence of this TCR beta chain was determined in a study of blood T cell repertoires in COVID-19. At the level of the study: The origin of the acute and convalescent COVID-19 samples was the United States, Italy and Spain. PBMCs, B-cell-depleted T cells, or T cells provided the cDNA or gDNA that made up the material.

The table came from immunoSEQ multiplex PCR; TCRdb's copy has only in-frame clones and leaves some out. The sample contains about 130,000 clones, 70% to 75% of which appear only once. The germline V gene has CDR1 WSHSY and CDR2 SAAADI. V lost 2 bases and J lost 5, with 18 bases in between. CDR3 size: 16 residues. Patients from Seattle were sampled longitudinally, starting during active infection. The chain joins TRBV10-2 to TRBJ2-5; tentatively, D is TRBD2 (6 bases). Specimen: peripheral blood. The sequence was collected from a man at least 80 years old with COVID-19, enrolled during active disease. The CDR3 nucleotides read TGCGCCAGCAGTGAGCCCCTCGTCGGACTAAAGGAGACCCAGTACTTC. This gives the protein CASSEPLVGLKETQYF.